This T cell receptor beta chain was sequenced in a study of cytomegalovirus exposure and HLA in healthy donors. Here immunoSEQ multiplex PCR was the method, and the copy in TCRdb shows in-frame clones only, minus some. This table has more than 100,000 clones, approximately 87% appearing once. This CDR3 has 13 residues. V shed 4 bases and J 5 bases; nucleotides not matched to a gene: 2. Looked up from germline, CDR1 is MGHRA and CDR2 is YSYEKL. Material: PBMCs. V usage is TRBV4-1 and J usage is TRBJ1-1; TRBD1 matches 9 bases. The sequence came from a young woman in good health and CMV-seropositive. The CDR3 nucleotides are TGCGCCAGCAGCCTAGGGACAGGGACTGAAGCTTTCTTT. Its translation: CASSLGTGTEAFF.